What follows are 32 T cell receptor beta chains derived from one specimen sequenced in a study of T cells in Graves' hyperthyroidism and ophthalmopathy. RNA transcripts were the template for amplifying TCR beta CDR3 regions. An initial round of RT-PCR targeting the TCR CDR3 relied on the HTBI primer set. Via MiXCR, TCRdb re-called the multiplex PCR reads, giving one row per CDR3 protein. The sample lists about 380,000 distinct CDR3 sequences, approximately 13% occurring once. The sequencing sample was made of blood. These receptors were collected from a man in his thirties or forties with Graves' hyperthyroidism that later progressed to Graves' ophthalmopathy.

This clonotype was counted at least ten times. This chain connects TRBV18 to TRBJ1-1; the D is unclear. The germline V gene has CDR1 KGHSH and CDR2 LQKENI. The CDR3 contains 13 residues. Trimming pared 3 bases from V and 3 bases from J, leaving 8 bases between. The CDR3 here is CASSPGLYTEAFF. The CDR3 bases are TGTGCCAGCTCACCGGGGTTGTACACTGAAGCTTTCTTT.

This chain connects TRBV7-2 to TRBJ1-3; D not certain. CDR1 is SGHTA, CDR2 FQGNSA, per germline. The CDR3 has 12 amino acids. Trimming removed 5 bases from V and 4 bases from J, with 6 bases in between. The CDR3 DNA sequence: TGTGCCAGCAGCCACGGAGGAAACACCATATATTTT. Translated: CASSHGGNTIYF. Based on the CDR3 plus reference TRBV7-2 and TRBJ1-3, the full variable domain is GAGVSQSPSNKVTEKGKDVELRCDPISGHTALYWYRQSLGQGLEFLIYFQGNSAPDKSGLPSDRFSAERTGGSVSTLTIQRTQQEDSAVYLCASSHGGNTIYFGEGSWLTVV.

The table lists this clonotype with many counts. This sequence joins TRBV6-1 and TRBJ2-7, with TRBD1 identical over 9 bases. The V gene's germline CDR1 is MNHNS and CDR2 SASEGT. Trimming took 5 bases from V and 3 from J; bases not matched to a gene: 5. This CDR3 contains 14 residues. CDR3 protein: CASSWGQGGYEQYF. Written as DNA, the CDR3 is TGTGCCAGCAGTTGGGGACAGGGAGGCTACGAGCAGTACTTC.

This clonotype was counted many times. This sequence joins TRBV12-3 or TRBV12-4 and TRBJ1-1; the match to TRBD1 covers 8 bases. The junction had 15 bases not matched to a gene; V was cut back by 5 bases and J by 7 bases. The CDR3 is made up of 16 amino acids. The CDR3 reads CASSPEGLTGADEAFF. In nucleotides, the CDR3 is TGTGCCAGCAGTCCAGAGGGTTTGACAGGGGCGGATGAAGCTTTCTTT.

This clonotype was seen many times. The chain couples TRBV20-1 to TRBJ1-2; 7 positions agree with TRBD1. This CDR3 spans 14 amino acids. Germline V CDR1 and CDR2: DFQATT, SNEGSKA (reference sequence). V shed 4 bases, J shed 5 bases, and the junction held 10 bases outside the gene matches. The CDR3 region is CSAIPMTGSYGYTF. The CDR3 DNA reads TGCAGTGCTATCCCCATGACAGGGAGTTATGGCTACACCTTC.

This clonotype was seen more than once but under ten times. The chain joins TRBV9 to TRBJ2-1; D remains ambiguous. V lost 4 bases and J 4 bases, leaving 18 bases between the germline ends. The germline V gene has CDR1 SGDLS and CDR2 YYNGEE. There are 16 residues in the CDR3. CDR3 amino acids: CASSPDHRQLYNEQFF. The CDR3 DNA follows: TGTGCCAGCAGCCCTGATCACCGGCAATTATACAATGAGCAGTTCTTC.

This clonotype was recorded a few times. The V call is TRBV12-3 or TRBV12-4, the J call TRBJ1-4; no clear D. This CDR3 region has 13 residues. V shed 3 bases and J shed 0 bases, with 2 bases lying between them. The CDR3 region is CASSFTTNEKLFF. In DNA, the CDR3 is TGTGCCAGCAGTTTTACAACTAATGAAAAACTGTTTTTT.

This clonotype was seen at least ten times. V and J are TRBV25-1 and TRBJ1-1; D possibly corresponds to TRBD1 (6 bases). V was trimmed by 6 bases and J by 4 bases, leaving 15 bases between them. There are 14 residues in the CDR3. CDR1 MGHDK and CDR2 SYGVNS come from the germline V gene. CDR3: CASRQGGMGTEAFF. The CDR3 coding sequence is TGTGCCAGCAGACAGGGTGGAATGGGCACTGAAGCTTTCTTT.

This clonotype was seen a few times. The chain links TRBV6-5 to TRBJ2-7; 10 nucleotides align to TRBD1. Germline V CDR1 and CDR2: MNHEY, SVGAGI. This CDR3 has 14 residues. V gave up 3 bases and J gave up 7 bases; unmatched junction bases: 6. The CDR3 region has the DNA TGTGCCAGCAGTTATGGGACAGGGGTTGTGGAGCAGTACTTC. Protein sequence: CASSYGTGVVEQYF.

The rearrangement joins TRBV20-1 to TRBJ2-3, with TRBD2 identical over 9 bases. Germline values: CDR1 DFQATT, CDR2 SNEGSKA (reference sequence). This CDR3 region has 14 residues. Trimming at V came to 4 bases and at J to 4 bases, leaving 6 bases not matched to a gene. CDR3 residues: CSAKWRGGPDTQYF. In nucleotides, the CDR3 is TGCAGTGCTAAATGGCGGGGGGGGCCAGATACGCAGTATTTT.

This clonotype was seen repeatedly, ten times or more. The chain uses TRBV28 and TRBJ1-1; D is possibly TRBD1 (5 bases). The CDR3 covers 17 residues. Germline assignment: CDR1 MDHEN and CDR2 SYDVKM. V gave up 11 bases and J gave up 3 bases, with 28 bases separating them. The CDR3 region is CAFSRAARVKTYTEAFF. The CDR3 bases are TGTGCCTTCTCAAGGGCCGCCAGGGTAAAAACCTACACTGAAGCTTTCTTT.

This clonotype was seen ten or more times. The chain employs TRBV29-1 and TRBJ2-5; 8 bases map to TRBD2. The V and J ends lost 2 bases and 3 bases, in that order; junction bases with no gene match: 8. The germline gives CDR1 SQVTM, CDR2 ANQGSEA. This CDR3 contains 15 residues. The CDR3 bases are TGCAGCGTTGAACTTCCGGGACTAGTGGAAGAGACCCAGTACTTC. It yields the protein CSVELPGLVEETQYF.

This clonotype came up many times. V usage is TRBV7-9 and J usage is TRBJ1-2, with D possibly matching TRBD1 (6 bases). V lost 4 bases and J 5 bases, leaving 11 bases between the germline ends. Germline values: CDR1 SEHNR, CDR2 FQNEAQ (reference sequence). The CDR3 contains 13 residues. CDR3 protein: CASSSDSWYGYTF. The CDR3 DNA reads TGTGCCAGCAGCTCGGACAGTTGGTATGGCTACACCTTC.

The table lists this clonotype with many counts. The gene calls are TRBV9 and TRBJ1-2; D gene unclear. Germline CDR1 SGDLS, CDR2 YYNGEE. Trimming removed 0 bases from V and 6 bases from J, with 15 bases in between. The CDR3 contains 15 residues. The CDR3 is CASSVDPSTRDGYTF. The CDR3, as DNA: TGTGCCAGCAGCGTAGACCCCTCAACAAGGGATGGCTACACCTTC.

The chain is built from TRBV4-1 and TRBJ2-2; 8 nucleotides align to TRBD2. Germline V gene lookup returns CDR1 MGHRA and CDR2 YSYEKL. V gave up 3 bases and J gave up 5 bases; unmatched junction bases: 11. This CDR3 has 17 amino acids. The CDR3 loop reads CASSHLPPGGGTGELFF. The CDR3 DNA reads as TGCGCCAGCAGCCACCTCCCCCCGGGGGGGGGAACCGGGGAGCTGTTTTTT.

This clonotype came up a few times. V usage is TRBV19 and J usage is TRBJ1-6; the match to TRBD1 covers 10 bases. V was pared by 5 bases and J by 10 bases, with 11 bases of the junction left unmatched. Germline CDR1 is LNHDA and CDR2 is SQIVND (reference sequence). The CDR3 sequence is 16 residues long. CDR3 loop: CASSPRSGTGVSPLHF. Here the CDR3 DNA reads TGTGCCAGTAGTCCACGCTCCGGGACAGGGGTGTCACCCCTCCACTTT.

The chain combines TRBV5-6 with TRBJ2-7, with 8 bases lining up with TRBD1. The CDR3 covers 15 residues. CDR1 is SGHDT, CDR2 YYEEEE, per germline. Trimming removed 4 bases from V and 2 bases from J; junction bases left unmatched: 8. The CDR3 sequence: CASSPMDRVPYEQYF. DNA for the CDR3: TGTGCCAGCAGCCCAATGGACAGGGTCCCCTACGAGCAGTACTTC.

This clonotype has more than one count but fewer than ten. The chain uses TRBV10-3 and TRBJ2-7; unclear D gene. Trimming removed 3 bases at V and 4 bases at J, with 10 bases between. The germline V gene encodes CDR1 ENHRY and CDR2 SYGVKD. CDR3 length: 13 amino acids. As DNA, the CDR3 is TGTGCCATCAGTGAAGACAACATTTACGAGCAGTACTTC. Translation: CAISEDNIYEQYF.

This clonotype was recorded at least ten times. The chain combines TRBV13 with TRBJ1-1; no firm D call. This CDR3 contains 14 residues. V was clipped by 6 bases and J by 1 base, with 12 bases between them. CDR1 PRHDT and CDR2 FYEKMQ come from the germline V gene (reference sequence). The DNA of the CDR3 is TGTGCCAGCAGTACTCAGGCTTCGAACACTGAAGCTTTCTTT. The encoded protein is CASSTQASNTEAFF.

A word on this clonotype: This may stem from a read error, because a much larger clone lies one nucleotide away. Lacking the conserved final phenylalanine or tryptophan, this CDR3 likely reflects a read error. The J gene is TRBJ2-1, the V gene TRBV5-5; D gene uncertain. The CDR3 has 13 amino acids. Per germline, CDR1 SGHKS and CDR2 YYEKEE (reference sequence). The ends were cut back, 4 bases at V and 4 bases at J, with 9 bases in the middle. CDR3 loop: CASSVGWYNEQFI. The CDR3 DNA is TGTGCCAGCAGCGTGGGCTGGTACAATGAGCAGTTCATC.

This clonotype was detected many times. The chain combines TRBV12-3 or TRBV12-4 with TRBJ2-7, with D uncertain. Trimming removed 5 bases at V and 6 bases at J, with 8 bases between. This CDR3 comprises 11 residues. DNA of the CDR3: TGTGCCAGCAGTCTCCGGACCGAGCAGTACTTC. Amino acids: CASSLRTEQYF.

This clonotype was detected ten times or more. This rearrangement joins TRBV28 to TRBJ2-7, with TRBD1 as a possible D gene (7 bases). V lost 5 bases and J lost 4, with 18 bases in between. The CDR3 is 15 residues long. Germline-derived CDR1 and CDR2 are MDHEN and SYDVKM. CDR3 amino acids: CASSQKQGRKYEQYF. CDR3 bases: TGTGCCAGCAGTCAAAAACAGGGGAGGAAGTACGAGCAGTACTTC.

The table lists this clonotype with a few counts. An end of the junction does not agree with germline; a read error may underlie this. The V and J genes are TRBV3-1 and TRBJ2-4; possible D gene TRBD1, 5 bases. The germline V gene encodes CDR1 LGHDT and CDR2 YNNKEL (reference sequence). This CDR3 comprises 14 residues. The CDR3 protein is CASSQEGAQNLQYF. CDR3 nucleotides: TGCGCCAGCAGCCAAGAAGGGGCACAGAACCTACAGTACTTC.

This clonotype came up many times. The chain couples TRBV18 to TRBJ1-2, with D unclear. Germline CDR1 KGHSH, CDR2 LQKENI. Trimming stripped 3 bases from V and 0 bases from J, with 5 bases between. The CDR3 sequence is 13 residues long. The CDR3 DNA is TGTGCCAGCTCACCGACGGCTAACTATGGCTACACCTTC. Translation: CASSPTANYGYTF. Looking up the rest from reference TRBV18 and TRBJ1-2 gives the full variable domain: NAGVMQNPRHLVRRRGQEARLRCSPMKGHSHVYWYRQLPEEGLKFMVYLQKENIIDESGMPKERFSAEFPKEGPSILRIQQVVRGDSAAYFCASSPTANYGYTFGSGTRLTVV.

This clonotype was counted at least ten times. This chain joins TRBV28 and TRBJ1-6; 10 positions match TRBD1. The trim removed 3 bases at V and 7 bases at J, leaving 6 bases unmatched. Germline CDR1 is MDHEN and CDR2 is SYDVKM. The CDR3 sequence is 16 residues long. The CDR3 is CASSFPPGQGNSPLHF. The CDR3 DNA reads TGTGCCAGCAGTTTCCCCCCGGGACAGGGGAATTCACCCCTCCACTTT.

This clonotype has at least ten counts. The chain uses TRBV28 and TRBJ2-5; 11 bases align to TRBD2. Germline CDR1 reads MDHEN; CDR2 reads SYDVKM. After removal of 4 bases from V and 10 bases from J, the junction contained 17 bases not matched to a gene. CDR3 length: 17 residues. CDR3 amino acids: CASSSQSPGLAARGQYF. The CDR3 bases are TGTGCCAGCAGTTCTCAATCACCGGGACTAGCGGCCCGGGGCCAGTACTTC.

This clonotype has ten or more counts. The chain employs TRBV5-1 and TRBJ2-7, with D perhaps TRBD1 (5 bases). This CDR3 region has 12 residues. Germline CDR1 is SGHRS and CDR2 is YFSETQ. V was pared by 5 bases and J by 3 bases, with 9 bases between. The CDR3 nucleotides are TGCGCCAGCAGTGATACAGGCTACGAGCAGTACTTC. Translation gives CASSDTGYEQYF.

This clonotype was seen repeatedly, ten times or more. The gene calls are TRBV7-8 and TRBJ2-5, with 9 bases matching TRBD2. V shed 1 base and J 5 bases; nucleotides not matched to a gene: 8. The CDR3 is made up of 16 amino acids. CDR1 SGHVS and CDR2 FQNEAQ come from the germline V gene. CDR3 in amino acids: CASSLDRRGGRETQYF. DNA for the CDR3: TGTGCCAGCAGCTTAGATCGGCGGGGGGGCAGGGAGACCCAGTACTTC.

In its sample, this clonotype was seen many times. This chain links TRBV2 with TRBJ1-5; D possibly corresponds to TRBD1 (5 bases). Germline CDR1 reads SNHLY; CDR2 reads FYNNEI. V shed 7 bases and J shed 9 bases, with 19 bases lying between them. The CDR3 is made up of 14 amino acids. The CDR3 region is CASMNPTGRGPQHF. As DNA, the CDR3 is TGTGCCAGCATGAACCCCACAGGCAGAGGGCCCCAGCATTTT.

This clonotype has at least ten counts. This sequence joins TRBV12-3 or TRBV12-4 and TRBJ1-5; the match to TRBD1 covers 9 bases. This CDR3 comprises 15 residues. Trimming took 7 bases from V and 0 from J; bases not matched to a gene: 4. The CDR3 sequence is CASTDRGDSNQPQHF. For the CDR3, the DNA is TGTGCCAGCACAGACAGGGGGGATAGCAATCAGCCCCAGCATTTT.

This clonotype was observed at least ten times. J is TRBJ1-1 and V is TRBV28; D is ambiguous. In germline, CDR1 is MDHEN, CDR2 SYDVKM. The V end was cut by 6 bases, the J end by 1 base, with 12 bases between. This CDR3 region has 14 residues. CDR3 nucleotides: TGTGCCAGCAGCCCCGACGGTACGAACACTGAAGCTTTCTTT. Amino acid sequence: CASSPDGTNTEAFF. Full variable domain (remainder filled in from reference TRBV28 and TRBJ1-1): DVKVTQSSRYLVKRTGEKVFLECVQDMDHENMFWYRQDPGLGLRLIYFSYDVKMKEKGDIPEGYSVSREKKERFSLILESASTNQTSMYLCASSPDGTNTEAFFGQGTRLTVV.

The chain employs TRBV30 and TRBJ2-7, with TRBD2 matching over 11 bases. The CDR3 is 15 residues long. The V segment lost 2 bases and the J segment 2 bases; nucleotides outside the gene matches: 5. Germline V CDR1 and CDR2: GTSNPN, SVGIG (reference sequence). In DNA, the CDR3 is TGTGCCTGGAGTAGCGCTAGCGGGGGGCCCTACGAGCAGTACTTC. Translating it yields CAWSSASGGPYEQYF.